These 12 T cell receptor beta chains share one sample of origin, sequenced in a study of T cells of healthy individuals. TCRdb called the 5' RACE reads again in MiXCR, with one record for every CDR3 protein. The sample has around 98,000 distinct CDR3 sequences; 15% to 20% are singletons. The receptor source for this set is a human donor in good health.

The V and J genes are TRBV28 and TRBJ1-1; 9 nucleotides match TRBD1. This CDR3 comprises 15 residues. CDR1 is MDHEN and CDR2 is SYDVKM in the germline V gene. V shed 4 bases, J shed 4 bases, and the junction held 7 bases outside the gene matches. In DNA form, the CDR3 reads TGTGCCAGCAGTTCCCTACAGGGGGCAGGCACTGAAGCTTTCTTT. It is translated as CASSSLQGAGTEAFF.

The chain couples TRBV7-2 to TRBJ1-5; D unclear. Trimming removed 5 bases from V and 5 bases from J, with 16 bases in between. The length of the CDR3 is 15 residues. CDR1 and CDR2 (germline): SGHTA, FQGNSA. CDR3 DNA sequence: TGTGCCAGCAGCGAACAGATAGGGAGCGATCAGCCCCAGCATTTT. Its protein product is CASSEQIGSDQPQHF.

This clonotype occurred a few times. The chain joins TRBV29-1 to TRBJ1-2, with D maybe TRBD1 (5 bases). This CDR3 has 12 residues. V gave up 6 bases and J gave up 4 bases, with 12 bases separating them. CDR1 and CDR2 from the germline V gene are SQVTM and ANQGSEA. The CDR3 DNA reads TGCAGCGTCAGCGACAGACCCTATGGCTACACCTTC. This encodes CSVSDRPYGYTF.

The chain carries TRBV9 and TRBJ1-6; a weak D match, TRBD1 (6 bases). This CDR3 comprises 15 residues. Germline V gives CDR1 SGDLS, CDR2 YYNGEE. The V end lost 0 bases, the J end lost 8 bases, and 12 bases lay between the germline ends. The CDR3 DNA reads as TGTGCCAGCAGCGTAGCTGTAGGGGGTGATTCACCCCTCCACTTT. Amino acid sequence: CASSVAVGGDSPLHF.

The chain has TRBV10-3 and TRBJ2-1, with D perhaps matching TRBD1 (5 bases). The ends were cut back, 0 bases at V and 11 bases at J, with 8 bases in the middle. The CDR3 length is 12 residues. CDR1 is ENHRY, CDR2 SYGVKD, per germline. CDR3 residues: CAISESWTKQFF. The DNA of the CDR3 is TGTGCCATCAGTGAGTCCTGGACAAAGCAGTTCTTC.

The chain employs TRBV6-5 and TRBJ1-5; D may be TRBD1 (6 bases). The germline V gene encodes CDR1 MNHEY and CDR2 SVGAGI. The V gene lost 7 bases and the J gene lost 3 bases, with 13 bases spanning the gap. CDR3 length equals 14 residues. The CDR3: CASTGAGANQPQHF. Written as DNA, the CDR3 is TGTGCCAGCACGGGAGCAGGGGCCAATCAGCCCCAGCATTTT.

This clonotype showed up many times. CDR3 DNA: TGCAGCGTTGAAAGACAGGGGGCTCAGGGCACTGAAGCTTTCTTT. Residues: CSVERQGAQGTEAFF. The chain uses TRBV29-1 and TRBJ1-1, with 10 nucleotides matching TRBD1. The CDR3 contains 15 residues. V lost 2 bases and J lost 4; bases outside the gene matches: 7. From germline, CDR1 is SQVTM and CDR2 ANQGSEA.

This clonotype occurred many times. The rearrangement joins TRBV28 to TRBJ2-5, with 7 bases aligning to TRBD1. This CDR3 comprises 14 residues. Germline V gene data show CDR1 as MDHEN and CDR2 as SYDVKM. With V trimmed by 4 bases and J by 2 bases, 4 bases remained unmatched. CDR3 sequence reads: CASSYRGSQETQYF. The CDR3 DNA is TGTGCCAGCAGTTACAGGGGTTCGCAAGAGACCCAGTACTTC.

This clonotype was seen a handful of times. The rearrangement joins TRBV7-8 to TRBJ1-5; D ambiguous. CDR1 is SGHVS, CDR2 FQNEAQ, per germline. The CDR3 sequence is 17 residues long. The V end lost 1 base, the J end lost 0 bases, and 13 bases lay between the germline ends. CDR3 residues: CASSLGSLGDSNQPQHF. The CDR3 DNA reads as TGTGCCAGCAGCTTAGGGTCCCTGGGAGATAGCAATCAGCCCCAGCATTTT. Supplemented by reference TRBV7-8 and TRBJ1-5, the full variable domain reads GAGVSQSPRYKVAKRGQDVALRCDPISGHVSLFWYQQALGQGPEFLTYFQNEAQLDKSGLPSDRFFAERPEGSVSTLKIQRTQQEDSAVYLCASSLGSLGDSNQPQHFGDGTRLSIL.

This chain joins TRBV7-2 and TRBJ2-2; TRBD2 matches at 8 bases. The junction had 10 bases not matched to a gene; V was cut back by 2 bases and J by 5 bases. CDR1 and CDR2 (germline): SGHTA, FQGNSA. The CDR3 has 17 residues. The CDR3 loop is CASSLRAGDKKTGELFF. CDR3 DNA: TGTGCCAGCAGCTTACGAGCGGGAGATAAAAAAACCGGGGAGCTGTTTTTT.

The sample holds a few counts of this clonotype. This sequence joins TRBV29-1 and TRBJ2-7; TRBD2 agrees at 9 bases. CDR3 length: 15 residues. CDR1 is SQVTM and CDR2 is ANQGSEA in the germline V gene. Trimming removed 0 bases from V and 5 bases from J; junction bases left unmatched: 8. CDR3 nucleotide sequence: TGCAGCGTTGAAGAGCGGGAGGGAATGATTCACGAGCAGTACTTC. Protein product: CSVEEREGMIHEQYF.

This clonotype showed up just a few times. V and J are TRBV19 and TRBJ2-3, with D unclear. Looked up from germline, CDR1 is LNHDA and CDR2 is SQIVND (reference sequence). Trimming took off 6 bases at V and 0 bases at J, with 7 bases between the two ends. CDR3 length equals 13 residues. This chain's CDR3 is CASSQTSTDTQYF. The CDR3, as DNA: TGTGCCAGTAGCCAAACTAGCACAGATACGCAGTATTTT.